Sequencing of this T cell receptor (beta chain) was carried out in a study of tumor-infiltrating lymphocytes in primary liver carcinoma. Findings and caveats of the study: Unsorted bulk sampling ruled out any CD4+ versus CD8+ repertoire comparison. Compared with tumor region pairs, tumor-adjacent and tumor-blood pairs overlapped less. A significantly higher top-250-clone fraction was recorded for tumors than for blood (p = 0.039).

Germline DNA was also extracted, and blood RNA derived from unsorted whole blood. A sample of roughly 4 milliliters of peripheral blood was taken before surgery. With a constant-region primer, TCR beta cDNA was made from about 0.55 ug of total RNA. Sequencing libraries for TCR beta derived from three nested multiplex PCR rounds that used slightly modified ARM-PCR. Each of the first two PCR rounds ran about 9 cycles with TRBV1-TRBV30 forward and C-beta reverse primers. TCRdb reprocessed the multiplex PCR reads with MiXCR, giving one entry per CDR3 protein. The sample carries a few hundred thousand distinct CDR3 sequences, about three fifths recorded once. This clonotype was seen a few times. Antigen specificity is unknown. Germline CDR1 is LGHNA and CDR2 is YNFKEQ. Trimming took off 3 bases at V and 3 bases at J, with 15 bases between the two ends. CDR3 size: 16 residues.

The rearrangement links TRBV4-2 to TRBJ2-1; unclear D gene. This TCR derives from a young woman with primary liver carcinoma and hepatitis B virus infection. The sequenced sample was peripheral blood. DNA of the CDR3: TGTGCCAGCAGCCACTACGGTAGGTCCAACTACAATGAGCAGTTCTTC. Translation: CASSHYGRSNYNEQFF.